Each of the 21 T cell receptor beta chains below was sequenced from the same sample in a study of beta chain features in type 1 diabetes listed by TCRdb under 2018. Libraries were prepared through the immunoSEQ multiplex PCR assay. The entire isolated RNA was reverse transcribed using the High Capacity cDNA Reverse Transcription Kit, and thus expressed TCRB transcripts were sequenced. Drawn from immuneACCESS, this table holds only the in-frame rearrangements with V and J called that TCRdb kept. Clones are partly lost; checked studies trace under half to an unresolved V gene and leave the rest unexplained. The sample has around 240,000 clones on record, 55% to 70% of them singletons. The ten most abundant clones make up around 0.05% of the sample. Material: naive CD4+ T cells from blood. The cell subset or site label on this specimen signifies: true naive CD4+ T cells. These receptors were obtained from a man aged 30-40 years in good health.

The chain employs TRBV5-1 and TRBJ2-5; the D is unclear. Trimming took 5 bases from V and 4 from J, leaving 9 bases between them. The germline V gene has CDR1 SGHRS and CDR2 YFSETQ. The CDR3 is 12 residues long. The CDR3 region is CASRAHPETQYF. In DNA, the CDR3 is TGCGCCAGCAGGGCCCACCCAGAGACCCAGTACTTC.

This clone has only one observation. This chain joins TRBV30 and TRBJ1-6, with no clear D. V dropped 0 bases and J dropped 14 bases, with 17 bases sitting between them. Germline V gene lookup returns CDR1 GTSNPN and CDR2 SVGIG (reference sequence). This CDR3 is built from 14 residues. CDR3 nucleotide sequence: TGTGCCTGGAGTGTAGCCCGACTTCTTAGTTCCCTCCACTTT. It translates to CAWSVARLLSSLHF.

The chain combines TRBV7-8 with TRBJ2-4, with D hard to call. Germline lookup yields CDR1 SGHVS and CDR2 FQNEAQ. Trimming removed 5 bases at V and 3 bases at J, with 23 bases between. This CDR3 region has 18 residues. The CDR3 protein is CASSPGPLGNLGKNIQYF. CDR3 DNA sequence: TGTGCCAGCAGCCCAGGCCCTCTAGGTAACCTCGGCAAAAACATTCAGTACTTC.

This clone came up a few times. This chain uses TRBV30 with TRBJ1-2; weak D call: TRBD1 (6 bases). V was cut by 3 bases and J by 3 bases, with 11 bases left in between. Per germline, CDR1 GTSNPN and CDR2 SVGIG (reference sequence). The CDR3 totals 13 residues. The CDR3: CAWSTGLDYGYTF. The CDR3 region has the DNA TGTGCCTGGAGCACAGGGTTGGACTATGGCTACACCTTC.

The chain employs TRBV25-1 and TRBJ2-1, with D uncertain. Germline CDR1 reads MGHDK; CDR2 reads SYGVNS. Trimming took 8 bases from V and 6 from J, leaving 14 bases between them. The CDR3 contains 13 residues. The CDR3 DNA is TGTGCCAGCGGACCCGCTGGGTTCAATGAGCAGTTCTTC. Translated, it gives CASGPAGFNEQFF.

This clone has more than one count but fewer than ten. The chain combines TRBV25-1 with TRBJ2-7; weak D call: TRBD2 (6 bases). CDR3 length equals 14 residues. The V end was cut by 2 bases, the J end by 12 bases, with 20 bases between. Germline loops: CDR1 MGHDK, CDR2 SYGVNS. In DNA form, the CDR3 reads TGTGCCAGCAGTGAAGTGAGTACAGGAGGGGCTAGGTACTTC. Its translation is CASSEVSTGGARYF.

This chain's CDR3 is CASSPYIRVEQFF. Written as DNA, the CDR3 is TGTGCCAGCAGCCCCTATATTAGGGTTGAGCAGTTCTTC. The J gene is TRBJ2-1, the V gene TRBV7-9; no firm D call. The CDR3 has 13 amino acids. The germline V gene encodes CDR1 SEHNR and CDR2 FQNEAQ (reference sequence). Trimming took 5 bases from V and 9 from J, leaving 14 bases between them. The complete variable domain, with remaining parts taken from reference TRBV7-9 and TRBJ2-1, reads DTGVSQNPRHKITKRGQNVTFRCDPISEHNRLYWYRQTLGQGPEFLTYFQNEAQLEKSRLLSDRFSAERPKGSFSTLEIQRTEQGDSAMYLCASSPYIRVEQFFGPGTRLTVL.

This clone came up once. This chain links TRBV10-3 with TRBJ2-3, with D unresolved. The CDR3 consists of 15 residues. Germline V gene data show CDR1 as ENHRY and CDR2 as SYGVKD. V was shortened by 4 bases and J by 0 bases, with 11 bases between the two germline ends. The CDR3 region is CAISAGVTSTDTQYF. DNA of the CDR3: TGTGCCATCAGTGCGGGCGTCACTAGCACAGATACGCAGTATTTT.

This chain uses TRBV29-1 with TRBJ2-3; 10 nucleotides line up with TRBD2. The CDR3 consists of 13 residues. Germline loops: CDR1 SQVTM, CDR2 ANQGSEA. Losses at the gene ends were 4 bases for V and 5 bases for J; bases not matched to a gene: 3. CDR3 sequence reads: CSVGASGGDTQYF. As DNA, the CDR3 is TGCAGCGTTGGGGCTAGCGGGGGAGATACGCAGTATTTT.

The CDR3, as DNA: TGCGCCAGCAGTCAATCGGGCGGGAGGGTAGCCAAAAACATTCAGTACTTC. Its protein is CASSQSGGRVAKNIQYF. The chain carries TRBV23-1 and TRBJ2-4; 9 bases align to TRBD2. TRBV23-1 is an open reading frame whose function is uncertain. The CDR3 covers 17 residues. Trimming removed 0 bases from V and 0 bases from J; junction bases left unmatched: 3.

The rearrangement joins TRBV15 to TRBJ2-5; 9 bases fit TRBD2. Looked up from germline, CDR1 is LNHNV and CDR2 is YYDKDF (reference sequence). CDR3 length: 15 residues. The trim removed 1 base at V and 6 bases at J, leaving 6 bases unmatched. The CDR3 protein is CATSRGSSGEKTQYF. DNA of the CDR3: TGTGCCACCAGCAGAGGGTCTAGCGGGGAAAAGACCCAGTACTTC.

The chain couples TRBV5-6 to TRBJ2-3, with D hard to call. The length of the CDR3 is 14 residues. Germline V gene lookup returns CDR1 SGHDT and CDR2 YYEEEE. Trimming pared 0 bases from V and 0 bases from J, leaving 5 bases between. The CDR3 bases are TGTGCCAGCAGCTTGGATTGGAGCACAGATACGCAGTATTTT. This sequence encodes CASSLDWSTDTQYF.

The rearrangement joins TRBV6-5 to TRBJ2-7, with D perhaps being TRBD1 or TRBD2 (5 bases each). The CDR3 length is 11 residues. Per germline, CDR1 MNHEY and CDR2 SVGAGI. The ends were cut back, 5 bases at V and 5 bases at J, with 7 bases in the middle. CDR3 nucleotides: TGTGCCAGCAGTAGGGACGACGAGCAGTACTTC. Translating it yields CASSRDDEQYF.

In this sample, this clone turned up once. This rearrangement joins TRBV28 to TRBJ2-7; the match to TRBD2 covers 7 bases. The CDR3 extends over 16 amino acids. V dropped 5 bases and J dropped 0; count of bases not matched to a gene: 10. The germline CDR1 and CDR2 sequences are MDHEN and SYDVKM. CDR3 region: CASSPWGGDHSYEQYF. The CDR3 DNA reads as TGTGCCAGCAGTCCCTGGGGAGGGGATCACTCCTACGAGCAGTACTTC.

The J gene is TRBJ2-5, the V gene TRBV6-5, with TRBD2 matching 13 bases. The CDR3 length is 14 residues. Germline trimming cut 6 bases from V and 3 bases from J; bases unmatched to any gene: 1. Looked up from germline, CDR1 is MNHEY and CDR2 is SVGAGI. CDR3 protein: CASRGLAGEETQYF. The CDR3 region has the DNA TGTGCCAGCAGAGGACTAGCGGGAGAAGAGACCCAGTACTTC.

V usage is TRBV5-4 and J usage is TRBJ1-3; no firm D call. The CDR3 spans 14 residues. Germline V gives CDR1 SGHNT, CDR2 YYREEE (reference sequence). Trimming left V 4 bases short and J 0 bases short, with 8 bases between. Written as DNA, the CDR3 is TGTGCCAGCAGCACCCGGGACTCTGGAAACACCATATATTTT. This gives the protein CASSTRDSGNTIYF.

The chain has TRBV7-2 and TRBJ2-3; D is undetermined. The ends were cut back, 5 bases at V and 3 bases at J, with 9 bases in the middle. CDR3 length: 13 residues. The germline CDR1 and CDR2 sequences are SGHTA and FQGNSA. The CDR3 sequence is CASSLPFTDTQYF. Here the CDR3 DNA reads TGTGCCAGCAGCCTTCCCTTTACAGATACGCAGTATTTT. The full variable domain, completed using reference TRBV7-2 and TRBJ2-3, is GAGVSQSPSNKVTEKGKDVELRCDPISGHTALYWYRQSLGQGLEFLIYFQGNSAPDKSGLPSDRFSAERTGGSVSTLTIQRTQQEDSAVYLCASSLPFTDTQYFGPGTRLTVL.

This clone was counted a single time. The chain joins TRBV29-1 to TRBJ2-4; TRBD1 matches at 8 bases. From germline, CDR1 is SQVTM and CDR2 ANQGSEA. Trimming cost V 2 bases and J 6 bases; bases outside gene matches: 6. The CDR3 runs 14 residues. CDR3 residues: CSVEIGQGANIQYF. The CDR3 DNA reads as TGCAGCGTTGAAATAGGCCAGGGGGCAAACATTCAGTACTTC.

The chain recombines TRBV28 with TRBJ2-7, with D unclear. Looked up from germline, CDR1 is MDHEN and CDR2 is SYDVKM. V lost 6 bases and J 6 bases, leaving 12 bases between the germline ends. This CDR3 is built from 12 residues. This chain's CDR3 is CASSYPPSEQYF. In nucleotides, the CDR3 is TGTGCCAGCAGCTACCCACCCAGCGAGCAGTACTTC. The whole variable domain, remainder taken from reference TRBV28 and TRBJ2-7, is DVKVTQSSRYLVKRTGEKVFLECVQDMDHENMFWYRQDPGLGLRLIYFSYDVKMKEKGDIPEGYSVSREKKERFSLILESASTNQTSMYLCASSYPPSEQYFGPGTRLTVT.

V usage is TRBV7-6 and J usage is TRBJ1-4, with a weak D call TRBD1 (6 bases). The germline gives CDR1 SGHVS, CDR2 FNYEAQ. Trimming cost V 3 bases and J 4 bases, with 12 bases left between them. CDR3 length: 15 amino acids. The CDR3 spells CASSLGRGVNEKLFF. The CDR3 DNA follows: TGTGCCAGCAGCTTGGGCAGGGGAGTTAATGAAAAACTGTTTTTT.

This chain connects TRBV7-2 to TRBJ2-1; tentative D call: TRBD2 (5 bases). Germline assignment: CDR1 SGHTA and CDR2 FQGNSA. The CDR3 runs to 12 residues. V was trimmed by 1 base and J by 8 bases, leaving 6 bases between them. The CDR3 coding sequence is TGTGCCAGCAGCTTAGATAGCGATGAGCAGTTCTTC. Translated, it gives CASSLDSDEQFF.